This T cell receptor beta chain was identified during a study of blood T cell repertoires in COVID-19. On the study more broadly: Specimens from acute and convalescent COVID-19 originated in the United States, Italy and Spain. The cDNA or gDNA used as material had been derived from T cells, B-cell-depleted T cells, or PBMCs.

The CDR3 totals 16 residues. J lost 3 bases, V lost 3 bases, and 6 bases had no gene match. The germline gives CDR1 KGHSH, CDR2 LQKENI. The method was immunoSEQ multiplex PCR; TCRdb's version includes in-frame clones alone and lacks a portion of them. The sample shows about 250,000 clones, 86% of them seen only once. Followed over time, Seattle patients had been enrolled while infection was active. The TCR sequence derives from a woman aged 80 or over with COVID-19, enrolled during active disease. The sample taken for sequencing was peripheral blood. V and J are TRBV18 and TRBJ2-2; 8 nucleotides match TRBD1. The CDR3 loop reads CASSPTTGVYTGELFF. In nucleotides, the CDR3 is TGTGCCAGCTCACCTACGACAGGGGTGTACACCGGGGAGCTGTTTTTT.